This is a list of T cell receptor beta chains from one sample in a study of cytomegalovirus exposure and HLA in healthy donors. Sequencing was performed with immunoSEQ multiplex PCR; in TCRdb, only in-frame clones are kept and a portion is missing. The data show about 140,000 clones, around three fifths seen once. The sample comprised PBMCs. These receptor sequences come from a male donor in good health and CMV-seronegative. Each CDR3 is given with its conserved first and last residue. Fields, in order: CDR3 protein, CDR3 DNA, D gene, V gene, J gene, clone size. The D gene is left open where the match is weak. A row's size may be missing; if present it is once, few, many or a size class.

CDR3aa: CASSRARKQETQYF
CDR3nt: TGCGCCAGCAGCCGAGCGAGAAAGCAAGAGACCCAGTACTTC
d_gene: .
v_gene: TRBV5-1
j_gene: TRBJ2-5
abundance: .

CDR3aa: CASSGQANEKLFF
CDR3nt: TGTGCCAGTAGTGGCCAGGCTAATGAAAAACTGTTTTTT
d_gene: .
v_gene: TRBV19
j_gene: TRBJ1-4
abundance: .

CDR3aa: CASSLNRDSIYGYTF
CDR3nt: TGTGCCAGCAGCCTGAACCGGGACAGTATCTATGGCTACACCTTC
d_gene: TRBD1
v_gene: TRBV11-2
j_gene: TRBJ1-2
abundance: .

CDR3aa: CASSPNRRGEQYF
CDR3nt: TGTGCCAGCTCACCAAATAGACGGGGCGAGCAGTACTTC
d_gene: .
v_gene: TRBV18
j_gene: TRBJ2-7
abundance: .

CDR3aa: CASGQGQGNADTQYF
CDR3nt: TGTGCCAGCGGTCAGGGACAGGGGAACGCAGATACGCAGTATTTT
d_gene: TRBD1
v_gene: TRBV28
j_gene: TRBJ2-3
abundance: .

CDR3aa: CASSLSSLFPYNEQFF
CDR3nt: TGTGCCAGCAGCCTTTCCAGTCTCTTCCCCTACAATGAGCAGTTCTTC
d_gene: .
v_gene: TRBV11-1
j_gene: TRBJ2-1
abundance: .

CDR3aa: CASSTRTINEKLFF
CDR3nt: TGTGCCAGCAGCACCAGGACTATTAATGAAAAACTGTTTTTT
d_gene: .
v_gene: TRBV6-6
j_gene: TRBJ1-4
abundance: .

CDR3aa: CASSPRQGTGELFF
CDR3nt: TGTGCCAGCAGTCCCAGACAGGGAACCGGGGAGCTGTTTTTT
d_gene: TRBD1
v_gene: TRBV7-8
j_gene: TRBJ2-2
abundance: .

CDR3aa: CASSPVRGVEAFF
CDR3nt: TGTGCCAGCTCACCGGTCAGGGGGGTTGAAGCTTTCTTT
d_gene: TRBD1
v_gene: TRBV18
j_gene: TRBJ1-1
abundance: .

CDR3aa: CASSPDRLVPQETQYF
CDR3nt: TGTGCCAGCAGCCCAGACAGGCTGGTTCCCCAGGAGACCCAGTACTTC
d_gene: .
v_gene: TRBV5-6
j_gene: TRBJ2-5
abundance: .

CDR3aa: CASSPRQGGDTQYF
CDR3nt: TGTGCCAGCAGTCCTCGACAGGGGGGAGATACGCAGTATTTT
d_gene: TRBD1
v_gene: TRBV7-2
j_gene: TRBJ2-3
abundance: .

CDR3aa: CASSYGGDGASYGYTF
CDR3nt: TGTGCCAGCAGCTATGGAGGGGATGGGGCTAGCTATGGCTACACCTTC
d_gene: .
v_gene: TRBV5-8
j_gene: TRBJ1-2
abundance: .

CDR3aa: CASSYKPTSAEQYF
CDR3nt: TGTGCCAGCAGTTACAAACCCACTAGTGCCGAGCAGTACTTC
d_gene: .
v_gene: TRBV6-6
j_gene: TRBJ2-7
abundance: once

CDR3aa: CASSASGGLGEQYF
CDR3nt: TGTGCCAGCAGTGCTAGCGGGGGTCTGGGCGAGCAGTACTTC
d_gene: TRBD2
v_gene: TRBV27
j_gene: TRBJ2-7
abundance: .

CDR3aa: CAWVTGDNSPLHF
CDR3nt: TGTGCCTGGGTGACAGGGGACAATTCACCCCTCCACTTT
d_gene: TRBD1
v_gene: TRBV30
j_gene: TRBJ1-6
abundance: .

CDR3aa: CASSPGQGTEKLFF
CDR3nt: TGTGCCAGCAGCCCGGGACAGGGGACTGAAAAACTGTTTTTT
d_gene: TRBD1
v_gene: TRBV5-4
j_gene: TRBJ1-4
abundance: .

CDR3aa: CASSLTGANQYEQYF
CDR3nt: TGCGCCAGCAGCCTTACAGGGGCCAACCAATACGAGCAGTACTTC
d_gene: TRBD1
v_gene: TRBV4-3
j_gene: TRBJ2-7
abundance: .

CDR3aa: CASSPRQGSTGELFF
CDR3nt: TGTGCCAGCAGCCCCAGACAGGGTTCAACCGGGGAGCTGTTTTTT
d_gene: TRBD1
v_gene: TRBV7-7
j_gene: TRBJ2-2
abundance: .

CDR3aa: CASSSGDQPQHF
CDR3nt: TGTGCCAGCAGTTCGGGTGATCAGCCCCAGCATTTT
d_gene: .
v_gene: TRBV28
j_gene: TRBJ1-5
abundance: .

CDR3aa: CASSLLPGEQYF
CDR3nt: TGTGCCAGCAGCTTACTCCCCGGGGAGCAGTACTTC
d_gene: .
v_gene: TRBV11-3
j_gene: TRBJ2-7
abundance: .

CDR3aa: CASSSPLRSSGNTQYF
CDR3nt: TGTGCCAGCAGTTCACCCTTGCGGTCTAGCGGGAATACGCAGTATTTT
d_gene: TRBD2
v_gene: TRBV27
j_gene: TRBJ2-3
abundance: .

CDR3aa: CASLDRVLHF
CDR3nt: TGTGCCAGCCTCGACAGGGTTCTACATTTT
d_gene: TRBD1
v_gene: TRBV28
j_gene: TRBJ1-5
abundance: .

CDR3aa: CASSYSPRAKNIQYF
CDR3nt: TGTGCCAGCAGTTACTCCCCTCGTGCCAAAAACATTCAGTACTTC
d_gene: .
v_gene: TRBV6-5
j_gene: TRBJ2-4
abundance: few

CDR3aa: CASSLSGNEQFF
CDR3nt: TGTGCCAGCAGTCTCAGCGGCAATGAGCAGTTCTTC
d_gene: .
v_gene: TRBV9
j_gene: TRBJ2-1
abundance: .